Shown below are 20 T cell receptor beta chains from a single sample sequenced in a study of CXCR3-negative and CXCR3-positive naive CD8 T cells. TRB cDNA libraries were made by UMI-labeled 5' RACE. From the 5' RACE reads, TCRdb lists one entry per CDR3 protein and no DNA. This table lists some 40,000 distinct CDR3 sequences. What was sequenced was memory CD8+ T cells from blood. These receptors all come from a human donor in good health. Some clones in this sample may be carry-over from other donors' samples.

This rearrangement joins TRBV4-2 to TRBJ2-2; there is no DNA to check the TCRdb D call of TRBD2. CDR1 and CDR2 from the germline V gene are LGHNA and YNFKEQ. There are 16 residues in the CDR3. The chain's CDR3 is CASSQDQTGSTGELFF.

V is TRBV7-2 and J is TRBJ1-2. Germline CDR1 is SGHTA and CDR2 is FQGNSA. The CDR3 has 15 amino acids. The CDR3 sequence is CASSLVTDSFYGYTF. Based on the CDR3 plus reference TRBV7-2 and TRBJ1-2, the full variable domain is GAGVSQSPSNKVTEKGKDVELRCDPISGHTALYWYRQSLGQGLEFLIYFQGNSAPDKSGLPSDRFSAERTGGSVSTLTIQRTQQEDSAVYLCASSLVTDSFYGYTFGSGTRLTVV.

CDR3 loop: CASRWDNNYEQYF. This chain uses TRBV28 with TRBJ2-7; TCRdb outputs TRBD1, but without DNA this stays unchecked. There are 13 residues in the CDR3. Per the germline V gene, CDR1 is MDHEN and CDR2 is SYDVKM.

The genes are TRBV7-3 and TRBJ2-4; TCRdb outputs TRBD2, but without DNA this stays unchecked. Germline CDR1 is SGHTA and CDR2 is FQGTGA. CDR3 length: 15 amino acids. CDR3 amino acids: CASSLYGGSGSSQYF.

The genes are TRBV7-8 and TRBJ2-3; with no DNA, the TCRdb D assignment of TRBD2 cannot be verified. CDR1 SGHVS and CDR2 FQNEAQ come from the germline V gene. The CDR3 consists of 17 residues. CDR3 sequence: CASSDFRLAGEPDTQYF. Full variable domain (missing parts from reference TRBV7-8 and TRBJ2-3): GAGVSQSPRYKVAKRGQDVALRCDPISGHVSLFWYQQALGQGPEFLTYFQNEAQLDKSGLPSDRFFAERPEGSVSTLKIQRTQQEDSAVYLCASSDFRLAGEPDTQYFGPGTRLTVL.

The chain couples TRBV12-3 or TRBV12-4 to TRBJ2-3. There are 13 residues in the CDR3. The CDR3 spells CASSRASTDTQYF.

J is TRBJ1-6 and V is TRBV9. This CDR3 region has 13 residues. Germline V gene sequence: CDR1 SGDLS, CDR2 YYNGEE. The chain's CDR3 is CASSVVGNSPLHF. Together with reference TRBV9 and TRBJ1-6, the CDR3 gives the full variable domain: DSGVTQTPKHLITATGQRVTLRCSPRSGDLSVYWYQQSLDQGLQFLIQYYNGEERAKGNILERFSAQQFPDLHSELNLSSLELGDSALYFCASSVVGNSPLHFGNGTRLTVT.

The chain has TRBV4-3 and TRBJ2-7; TCRdb's D call, TRBD1, is unchecked because there is no DNA. Germline CDR1 is LGHNA and CDR2 is YSLEER. This CDR3 is built from 13 residues. The CDR3 sequence: CASSQDQGLEQYF.

The chain is built from TRBV12-3 or TRBV12-4 and TRBJ1-1; TCRdb returns TRBD1, unconfirmable since there is no DNA. CDR3 size: 14 residues. The CDR3 sequence: CASSRDTGNTEAFF.

The CDR3 reads CSVEQGWFTEAFF. The chain uses TRBV29-1 and TRBJ1-1; TCRdb reports TRBD1, a call that lacks DNA to check it against. Germline CDR1 is SQVTM and CDR2 is ANQGSEA. The CDR3 consists of 13 residues.

CDR3 in amino acids: CASSQAPSGGPTDTQYF. The chain has TRBV4-3 and TRBJ2-3; the D gene TCRdb calls, TRBD2, cannot be checked with no DNA. This CDR3 is built from 17 residues. CDR1 LGHNA and CDR2 YSLEER come from the germline V gene.

The rearrangement uses TRBV7-9 and TRBJ2-7; TCRdb selects TRBD2, and the lack of DNA leaves this call unchecked. Germline-derived CDR1 and CDR2 are SEHNR and FQNEAQ (reference sequence). The CDR3 contains 15 residues. CDR3 protein: CASSSIAGSSYEQYF.

The genes are TRBV7-8 and TRBJ2-6; TCRdb selects TRBD1, and the lack of DNA leaves this call unchecked. Germline V gene sequence: CDR1 SGHVS, CDR2 FQNEAQ. The CDR3 has 15 residues. CDR3 protein: CASIPGSLGANVLTF.

This chain links TRBV5-1 with TRBJ2-1; TCRdb selects TRBD2, and the lack of DNA leaves this call unchecked. The germline gives CDR1 SGHRS, CDR2 YFSETQ. This CDR3 spans 16 amino acids. The CDR3 spells CASKVSGGPSGNEQFF.

This rearrangement joins TRBV6-2 or TRBV6-3 to TRBJ2-7. Germline lookup yields CDR1 MNHEY and CDR2 SVGEGT. The CDR3 is 15 amino acids. CDR3 in amino acids: CASSYGDSSSYEQYF.

V is TRBV7-9 and J is TRBJ2-1; the D call of TRBD2 rests on TCRdb alone, since no DNA is present to check it. Per the germline V gene, CDR1 is SEHNR and CDR2 is FQNEAQ (reference sequence). This CDR3 comprises 16 residues. The CDR3 spells CASSSARGAVHNEQFF.

The rearrangement links TRBV7-9 to TRBJ1-5; absent DNA, TCRdb's TRBD1 call cannot be checked. The CDR3 has 14 residues. CDR1 and CDR2 from the germline V gene are SEHNR and FQNEAQ (reference sequence). The CDR3 loop reads CASSARDSNQPQHF.

This rearrangement joins TRBV4-2 to TRBJ1-1. The V gene's germline CDR1 is LGHNA and CDR2 YNFKEQ. The CDR3 has 13 amino acids. CDR3 sequence: CASRKTRNTEAFF.

This chain joins TRBV2 and TRBJ2-7; TCRdb designates TRBD2, a call that cannot be tested without DNA. The CDR3 is 13 residues long. In germline, CDR1 is SNHLY, CDR2 FYNNEI. Here the CDR3 reads CASIAAGDSEQYF.

The chain has TRBV6-5 and TRBJ2-1; lacking DNA, the TRBD1 call made by TCRdb goes unchecked. Germline V CDR1 and CDR2: MNHEY, SVGAGI. This CDR3 comprises 15 residues. CDR3 in amino acids: CASRHATVAANEQFF.